Detailed here is one TCR beta chain. Its antigen is undetermined. The CDR3 has 15 residues. The V end was cut by 8 bases, the J end by 2 bases, with 18 bases between. Germline V lookup: CDR1 SEHNR, CDR2 FQNEAQ (reference sequence). This entry comes from a study of CD8 T cells in Susac syndrome. An amount of RNA that ranged from about 0.45 to 1 ug was reverse transcribed with random hexamers. TCR beta CDR3 was amplified by immunoSEQ multiplex PCR. This amplification extended across 54 Vbeta and 13 Jbeta segments. Each CDR3 protein gets one entry after TCRdb re-called the immunoSEQ multiplex PCR reads with MiXCR. The sample has a few hundred thousand distinct CDR3 sequences, 85% seen once. General study points: Individuals included in the TCR sequencing and HLA analysis were acknowledged by the study to be relatively few in number.

The study used treatment-naive patients who had stable or active relapsing-remitting disease as multiple sclerosis controls. Both CD4+ and CD8+ T cells were negatively isolated, and TEMRA cells underwent FACS enrichment. The genes are TRBV7-9 and TRBJ1-1; TRBD1 might be the D (5 bases). This clonotype was sampled from a human donor with multiple sclerosis. Sequenced input: CD8+ T cells from PBMCs. CDR3 nucleotide sequence: TGTGCCAGCGACGGTCAGGACACCGGTAACACTGAAGCTTTCTTT. Translated: CASDGQDTGNTEAFF.